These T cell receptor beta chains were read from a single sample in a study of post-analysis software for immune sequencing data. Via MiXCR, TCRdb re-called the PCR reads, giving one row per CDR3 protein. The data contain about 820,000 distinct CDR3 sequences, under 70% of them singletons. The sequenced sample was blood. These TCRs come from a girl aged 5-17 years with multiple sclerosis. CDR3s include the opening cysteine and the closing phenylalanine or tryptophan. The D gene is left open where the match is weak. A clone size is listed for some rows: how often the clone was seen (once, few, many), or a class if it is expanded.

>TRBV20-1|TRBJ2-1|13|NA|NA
CSYRGGNSNEQFF
TGCAGTTACCGAGGAGGGAACTCCAATGAGCAGTTCTTC
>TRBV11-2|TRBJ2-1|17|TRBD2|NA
CASSLDLLAGTHNEQFF
TGTGCCAGCAGCTTAGACCTACTAGCGGGAACCCACAATGAGCAGTTCTTC
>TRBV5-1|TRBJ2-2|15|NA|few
CASSLSQTNTGELFF
TGCGCCAGCAGCTTGTCACAGACGAACACCGGGGAGCTGTTTTTT
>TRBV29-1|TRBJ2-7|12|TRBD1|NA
CSVYRGPYEQYF
TGCAGCGTTTACAGGGGCCCCTACGAGCAGTACTTC
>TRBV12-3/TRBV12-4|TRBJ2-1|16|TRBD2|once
CASRAIAGGTYNEQFF
TGTGCCAGCAGGGCGATAGCGGGGGGGACCTACAATGAGCAGTTCTTC
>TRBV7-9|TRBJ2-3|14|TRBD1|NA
CASSRDSHTDTQYF
TGTGCCAGCAGCCGGGACAGCCACACAGATACGCAGTATTTT
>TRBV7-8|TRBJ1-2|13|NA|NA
CASSLLGFGGYTF
TGTGCCAGCAGCTTGTTAGGGTTCGGAGGCTACACCTTC
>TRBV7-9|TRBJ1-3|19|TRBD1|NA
CASRSVGGSGTASGNTIYF
TGTGCCAGCCGGAGCGTTGGGGGATCTGGGACAGCCTCTGGAAACACCATATATTTT
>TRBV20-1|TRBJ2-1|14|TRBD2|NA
CSARWLAGYNEQFF
TGCAGTGCTAGGTGGCTAGCGGGATACAATGAGCAGTTCTTC
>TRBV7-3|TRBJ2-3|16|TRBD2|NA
CASSAAGLAGVDTQYF
TGTGCCAGCAGCGCCGCGGGACTAGCGGGGGTCGATACGCAGTATTTT
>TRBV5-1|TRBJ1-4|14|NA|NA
CASSNGPFNEKLFF
TGCGCCAGCAGTAACGGCCCCTTTAATGAAAAACTGTTTTTT
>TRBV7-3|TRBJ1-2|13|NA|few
CASSFGTKSGYTF
TGTGCCAGCAGCTTCGGGACTAAGAGTGGCTACACCTTC
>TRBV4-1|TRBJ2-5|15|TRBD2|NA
CASSQDRLAGETQYF
TGCGCCAGCAGCCAAGATCGACTAGCGGGAGAGACCCAGTACTTC
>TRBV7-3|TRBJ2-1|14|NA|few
CASSSRLGINEQFF
TGTGCCAGCAGCTCTAGACTAGGTATAAATGAGCAGTTCTTC
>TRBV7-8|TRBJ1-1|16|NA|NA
CASSLANYSRTAEAFF
TGTGCCAGCAGCTTAGCGAACTACAGCCGAACGGCTGAAGCTTTCTTT
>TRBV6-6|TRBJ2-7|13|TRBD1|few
CASSTRTGYEQYF
TGTGCCAGCAGTACAAGGACAGGGTACGAGCAGTACTTC
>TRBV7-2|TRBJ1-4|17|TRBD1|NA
CASSSLNLQGANEKLFF
TGTGCCAGCAGCTCTCTTAACTTACAGGGGGCTAATGAAAAACTGTTTTTT
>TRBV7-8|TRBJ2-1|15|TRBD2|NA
CASRPPGGGASEQFF
TGTGCCTCCCGACCCCCTGGCGGGGGGGCCTCCGAGCAGTTCTTC
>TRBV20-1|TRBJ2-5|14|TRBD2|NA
CSARSLAGKETQYF
TGCAGTGCTAGATCTCTAGCGGGAAAAGAGACCCAGTACTTC
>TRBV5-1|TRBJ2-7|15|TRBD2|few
CASSSHGGGTYEQYF
TGCGCCAGCAGCTCCCATGGCGGGGGTACCTACGAGCAGTACTTC
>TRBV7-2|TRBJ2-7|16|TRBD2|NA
CASRAGLAGQSYEQYF
TGTGCCAGCAGAGCAGGACTAGCGGGACAATCCTACGAGCAGTACTTC
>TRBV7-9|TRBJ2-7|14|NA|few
CASSLVPRDYEQYF
TGTGCCAGCAGCTTAGTTCCCAGGGACTACGAGCAGTACTTC
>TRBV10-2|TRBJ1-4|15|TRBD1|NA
CATLNGGQGVRKLFF
TGCGCCACCTTGAATGGGGGACAGGGTGTGAGAAAACTGTTTTTT
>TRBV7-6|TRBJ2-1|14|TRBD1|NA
CASSFGTARGKQFF
TGTGCCAGCAGCTTCGGGACAGCTCGAGGTAAGCAGTTCTTC
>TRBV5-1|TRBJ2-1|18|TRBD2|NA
CASSPGLANISSYNEQFF
TGCGCCAGCAGCCCGGGACTAGCGAATATAAGCTCCTACAATGAGCAGTTCTTC
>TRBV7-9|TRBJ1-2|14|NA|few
CASSLVVGAHGYTF
TGTGCCAGCAGCCTCGTGGTGGGGGCGCATGGCTACACCTTC
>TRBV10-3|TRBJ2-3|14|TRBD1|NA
CAVVRGPSTDTQYF
TGTGCCGTCGTAAGGGGGCCTAGCACAGATACGCAGTATTTT
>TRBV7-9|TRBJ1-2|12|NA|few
CASSLSATGYTF
TGTGCCAGCAGCTTATCCGCGACCGGCTACACCTTC
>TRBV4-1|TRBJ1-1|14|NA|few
CASSQASGGTEAFF
TGCGCCAGCAGCCAAGCGTCCGGAGGCACTGAAGCTTTCTTT